This T cell receptor (beta chain) was documented in a study of sequential checkpoint blockade in melanoma. Study in general: Patients were randomized 1:1 to nivolumab-then-ipilimumab or ipilimumab-then-nivolumab first-line.

Sample treatment: randomized to nivolumab then ipilimumab (arm A) or the reverse (arm B). Per germline, CDR1 MDHEN and CDR2 SYDVKM. Trimming cost V 5 bases and J 8 bases, with 11 bases left between them. The CDR3 contains 12 residues. Data came from immunoSEQ multiplex PCR; TCRdb stores just in-frame clones and leaves some out. This sample has some 7,000 clones, with roughly a quarter found just once. The specimen was tumor tissue (inferred from file names), collected from a patient given nivolumab and ipilimumab in sequence. This chain links TRBV28 with TRBJ2-3; D is uncertain. The sequence was collected from a human donor with melanoma. CDR3 loop: CASSTYRVTQYF. As DNA, the CDR3 is TGTGCCAGCAGTACATATAGGGTTACGCAGTATTTT.